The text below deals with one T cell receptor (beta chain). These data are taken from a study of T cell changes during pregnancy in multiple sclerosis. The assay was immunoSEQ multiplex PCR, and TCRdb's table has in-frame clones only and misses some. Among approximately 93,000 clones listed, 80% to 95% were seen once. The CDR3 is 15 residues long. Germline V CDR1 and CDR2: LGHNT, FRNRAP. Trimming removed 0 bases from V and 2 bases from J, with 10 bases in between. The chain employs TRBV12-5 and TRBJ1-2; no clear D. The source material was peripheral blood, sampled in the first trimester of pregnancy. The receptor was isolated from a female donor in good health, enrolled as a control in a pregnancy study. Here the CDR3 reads CASGLVRQANYGYTF. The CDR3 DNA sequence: TGTGCTAGTGGTTTGGTACGCCAGGCCAACTATGGCTACACCTTC.